Listed below are T cell receptor beta chains from one sample, sequenced in a study of OX40 agonist ivuxolimab in advanced cancers. Sequenced by immunoSEQ multiplex PCR; TCRdb stores in-frame clones only, minus some. The table includes 50,000 or so clones, around 89% detected once. This material consisted of CD4+ or CD8+ T cells sorted from blood, taken in a trial of the OX40 agonist ivuxolimab. The receptor source for this set is an adult with an advanced solid tumor such as melanoma, head and neck, liver or kidney cancer. Both conserved end residues are part of each CDR3. Fields, in order: J gene, clone size, V gene, D gene, CDR3 protein, CDR3 DNA. A D gene is named only where the DNA matches it firmly. Not every row has a clone size; where given, it reads once, few, many or a size class.

j_gene: TRBJ2-1; abundance: .; v_gene: TRBV7-9; d_gene: .; CDR3aa: CASSSGWGYEQFF; CDR3nt: TGTGCCAGCAGCTCAGGCTGGGGCTACGAGCAGTTCTTC
j_gene: TRBJ2-3; abundance: .; v_gene: TRBV27; d_gene: TRBD2; CDR3aa: CASSLGTSDVDTQYF; CDR3nt: TGTGCCAGCAGTCTCGGGACTAGCGATGTAGATACGCAGTATTTT
j_gene: TRBJ1-5; abundance: .; v_gene: TRBV19; d_gene: .; CDR3aa: CASRQLLGSNQPQHF; CDR3nt: TGTGCCAGCAGACAACTCTTGGGAAGCAATCAGCCCCAGCATTTT
j_gene: TRBJ2-1; abundance: .; v_gene: TRBV25-1; d_gene: TRBD2; CDR3aa: CASSVRTSDLSSYNEQFF; CDR3nt: TGTGCCAGCAGTGTGCGGACTAGCGACTTGAGCTCCTACAATGAGCAGTTCTTC
j_gene: TRBJ2-7; abundance: .; v_gene: TRBV10-3; d_gene: .; CDR3aa: CAIMGGSSYEQYF; CDR3nt: TGTGCCATCATGGGGGGTTCCTCCTACGAGCAGTACTTC
j_gene: TRBJ2-7; abundance: .; v_gene: TRBV29-1; d_gene: TRBD1; CDR3aa: CSVETSGRGKTSYEQYF; CDR3nt: TGCAGCGTTGAAACGTCTGGCAGGGGGAAGACCTCCTACGAGCAGTACTTC
j_gene: TRBJ2-1; abundance: .; v_gene: TRBV29-1; d_gene: .; CDR3aa: CSVEVGQGQFF; CDR3nt: TGCAGCGTTGAAGTCGGCCAGGGGCAGTTCTTC
j_gene: TRBJ1-1; abundance: .; v_gene: TRBV11-3; d_gene: TRBD1; CDR3aa: CASSARQGSRTEAFF; CDR3nt: TGTGCCAGCAGCGCCCGACAGGGGTCGCGCACTGAAGCTTTCTTT
j_gene: TRBJ2-7; abundance: .; v_gene: TRBV9; d_gene: .; CDR3aa: CASSVAPIYEQYF; CDR3nt: TGTGCCAGCAGCGTCGCACCAATCTACGAGCAGTACTTC
j_gene: TRBJ2-7; abundance: .; v_gene: TRBV28; d_gene: .; CDR3aa: CASISVGTYEQYF; CDR3nt: TGTGCCAGCATATCCGTGGGTACCTACGAGCAGTACTTC
j_gene: TRBJ2-2; abundance: .; v_gene: TRBV4-1; d_gene: .; CDR3aa: CASKGANTGELFF; CDR3nt: TGCGCCAGCAAGGGCGCGAACACCGGGGAGCTGTTTTTT
j_gene: TRBJ2-7; abundance: few; v_gene: TRBV27; d_gene: .; CDR3aa: CASSLGGTYEQYF; CDR3nt: TGTGCCAGCAGTTTGGGCGGGACCTACGAGCAGTACTTC
j_gene: TRBJ2-1; abundance: few; v_gene: TRBV12-5; d_gene: .; CDR3aa: CASGLGNEQFF; CDR3nt: TGTGCTAGTGGTTTGGGAAATGAGCAGTTCTTC
j_gene: TRBJ2-7; abundance: .; v_gene: TRBV6-1; d_gene: .; CDR3aa: CASSHRDGLTYEQYF; CDR3nt: TGTGCCAGCAGTCACAGGGATGGTTTGACCTACGAGCAGTACTTC
j_gene: TRBJ1-1; abundance: .; v_gene: TRBV6-5; d_gene: .; CDR3aa: CASSLTGTEAFF; CDR3nt: TGTGCCAGCAGTTTGACGGGCACTGAAGCTTTCTTT
j_gene: TRBJ2-7; abundance: .; v_gene: TRBV4-1; d_gene: TRBD1; CDR3aa: CASSQGQAAVYEQYF; CDR3nt: TGCGCCAGCAGCCAGGGACAGGCTGCGGTCTACGAGCAGTACTTC
j_gene: TRBJ2-3; abundance: .; v_gene: TRBV9; d_gene: TRBD1; CDR3aa: CASSVGTGGTDTQYF; CDR3nt: TGTGCCAGCAGCGTAGGGACAGGGGGAACAGATACGCAGTATTTT
j_gene: TRBJ2-1; abundance: .; v_gene: TRBV19; d_gene: .; CDR3aa: CASSISEGAKYNEQFF; CDR3nt: TGTGCCAGTAGTATCTCAGAGGGCGCAAAATACAATGAGCAGTTCTTC
j_gene: TRBJ2-7; abundance: .; v_gene: TRBV27; d_gene: .; CDR3aa: CASSSFMGADSYEQYF; CDR3nt: TGTGCCAGCAGTTCCTTTATGGGGGCCGACTCCTACGAGCAGTACTTC
j_gene: TRBJ1-5; abundance: .; v_gene: TRBV25-1; d_gene: .; CDR3aa: CASSAGVGQPQHF; CDR3nt: TGTGCCAGCAGTGCTGGGGTGGGTCAGCCCCAGCATTTT
j_gene: TRBJ1-4; abundance: .; v_gene: TRBV18; d_gene: .; CDR3aa: CASSPLGEKLFF; CDR3nt: TGTGCCAGCTCACCACTAGGGGAAAAACTGTTTTTT
j_gene: TRBJ1-5; abundance: .; v_gene: TRBV6-1; d_gene: .; CDR3aa: CASSEGGIVRTSGSNQPQHF; CDR3nt: TGTGCCAGCAGTGAGGGCGGTATAGTCAGGACTAGCGGTAGCAATCAGCCCCAGCATTTT
j_gene: TRBJ1-5; abundance: .; v_gene: TRBV11-2; d_gene: TRBD1; CDR3aa: CASSFGVTGGGNQPQHF; CDR3nt: TGTGCCAGCAGCTTTGGGGTCACAGGGGGCGGCAATCAGCCCCAGCATTTT
j_gene: TRBJ2-7; abundance: .; v_gene: TRBV27; d_gene: .; CDR3aa: CASSLRANGYEQYF; CDR3nt: TGTGCCAGCAGTCTCCGGGCCAACGGGTACGAGCAGTACTTC
j_gene: TRBJ1-4; abundance: .; v_gene: TRBV7-9; d_gene: TRBD1; CDR3aa: CASSRPGQGEKLFF; CDR3nt: TGTGCCAGCAGCCGGCCGGGACAGGGGGAAAAACTGTTTTTT
j_gene: TRBJ2-2; abundance: .; v_gene: TRBV5-8; d_gene: TRBD1; CDR3aa: CASSFRTGYTGELFF; CDR3nt: TGTGCCAGCAGCTTCCGGACAGGGTACACCGGGGAGCTGTTTTTT
j_gene: TRBJ2-7; abundance: .; v_gene: TRBV19; d_gene: .; CDR3aa: CASMQGHEQYF; CDR3nt: TGTGCCAGTATGCAGGGCCACGAGCAGTACTTC
j_gene: TRBJ2-1; abundance: .; v_gene: TRBV7-9; d_gene: TRBD2; CDR3aa: CATPGTSGGYNEQFF; CDR3nt: TGTGCCACCCCCGGGACTAGCGGGGGCTACAATGAGCAGTTCTTC
j_gene: TRBJ1-5; abundance: .; v_gene: TRBV30; d_gene: .; CDR3aa: CAWTTGLYQPQHF; CDR3nt: TGTGCCTGGACCACCGGGCTCTATCAGCCCCAGCATTTT
j_gene: TRBJ2-3; abundance: .; v_gene: TRBV5-1; d_gene: TRBD2; CDR3aa: CASSLQLAGVTDTQYF; CDR3nt: TGCGCCAGCAGCTTGCAACTAGCGGGCGTCACAGATACGCAGTATTTT
j_gene: TRBJ2-7; abundance: .; v_gene: TRBV6-5; d_gene: .; CDR3aa: CASGPEGVYEQYF; CDR3nt: TGTGCCAGCGGCCCCGAAGGGGTCTACGAGCAGTACTTC
j_gene: TRBJ1-1; abundance: .; v_gene: TRBV10-3; d_gene: .; CDR3aa: CAIRNMKMNTEAFF; CDR3nt: TGTGCCATCAGAAATATGAAAATGAACACTGAAGCTTTCTTT
j_gene: TRBJ2-5; abundance: .; v_gene: TRBV28; d_gene: TRBD2; CDR3aa: CASSLLTSGIQETQYF; CDR3nt: TGTGCCAGCAGTCTGCTGACTAGCGGGATCCAAGAGACCCAGTACTTC
j_gene: TRBJ2-1; abundance: .; v_gene: TRBV2; d_gene: .; CDR3aa: CASSYHEQFF; CDR3nt: TGTGCCAGCAGTTATCATGAGCAGTTCTTC
j_gene: TRBJ2-7; abundance: .; v_gene: TRBV7-9; d_gene: .; CDR3aa: CASSPGIISYEQYF; CDR3nt: TGTGCCAGCAGCCCCGGGATTATCTCCTACGAGCAGTACTTC
j_gene: TRBJ2-7; abundance: .; v_gene: TRBV19; d_gene: TRBD1; CDR3aa: CASSTGTGVPYEQYF; CDR3nt: TGTGCCAGTAGTACCGGGACAGGGGTGCCCTACGAGCAGTACTTC
j_gene: TRBJ1-6; abundance: medium-sized; v_gene: TRBV19; d_gene: .; CDR3aa: CASQEFEYSPLHF; CDR3nt: TGTGCCAGTCAGGAGTTCGAATACTCACCCCTCCACTTT
j_gene: TRBJ2-2; abundance: once; v_gene: TRBV12-5; d_gene: TRBD1; CDR3aa: CASGRQGANGELFF; CDR3nt: TGTGCTAGTGGTCGACAGGGGGCAAACGGGGAGCTGTTTTTT
j_gene: TRBJ1-1; abundance: few; v_gene: TRBV9; d_gene: TRBD1; CDR3aa: CASSPTQGIDTEAFF; CDR3nt: TGTGCCAGCAGCCCCACACAGGGGATTGACACTGAAGCTTTCTTT
j_gene: TRBJ1-4; abundance: .; v_gene: TRBV27; d_gene: TRBD1; CDR3aa: CASSNRGFGEKLFF; CDR3nt: TGTGCCAGCAGCAACAGGGGGTTCGGGGAAAAACTGTTTTTT
j_gene: TRBJ2-1; abundance: .; v_gene: TRBV9; d_gene: .; CDR3aa: CASSVGGSANEQFF; CDR3nt: TGTGCCAGCAGCGTCGGCGGGTCAGCCAATGAGCAGTTCTTC
j_gene: TRBJ2-7; abundance: .; v_gene: TRBV7-9; d_gene: TRBD1; CDR3aa: CASSPRLTGDNEQYF; CDR3nt: TGTGCCAGCAGCCCCCGCCTGACAGGGGACAACGAGCAGTACTTC
j_gene: TRBJ2-3; abundance: .; v_gene: TRBV2; d_gene: TRBD2; CDR3aa: CASSLAGGDTDTQYF; CDR3nt: TGTGCCAGCAGTCTCGCGGGAGGCGACACAGATACGCAGTATTTT
j_gene: TRBJ2-7; abundance: .; v_gene: TRBV7-2; d_gene: TRBD2; CDR3aa: CASSSSGYSYEQYF; CDR3nt: TGTGCCAGCAGCTCTAGCGGGTACTCCTACGAGCAGTACTTC
j_gene: TRBJ2-7; abundance: once; v_gene: TRBV30; d_gene: .; CDR3aa: CAWSATAGEQYF; CDR3nt: TGTGCCTGGAGTGCGACTGCGGGCGAGCAGTACTTC
j_gene: TRBJ2-7; abundance: .; v_gene: TRBV12-5; d_gene: TRBD2; CDR3aa: CASGPGLAGAWEEQYF; CDR3nt: TGTGCTAGTGGTCCGGGACTAGCGGGAGCCTGGGAGGAGCAGTACTTC
j_gene: TRBJ2-3; abundance: .; v_gene: TRBV7-6; d_gene: .; CDR3aa: CASRPEDYHTDTQYF; CDR3nt: TGTGCCAGCAGGCCCGAGGACTATCACACAGATACGCAGTATTTT
j_gene: TRBJ2-1; abundance: .; v_gene: TRBV2; d_gene: .; CDR3aa: CASSEMGDLYNEQFF; CDR3nt: TGTGCCAGCAGTGAGATGGGGGACCTCTACAATGAGCAGTTCTTC
j_gene: TRBJ1-5; abundance: .; v_gene: TRBV2; d_gene: .; CDR3aa: CASIGESNQPQHF; CDR3nt: TGTGCCAGCATCGGGGAAAGCAATCAGCCCCAGCATTTT
j_gene: TRBJ2-1; abundance: few; v_gene: TRBV9; d_gene: .; CDR3aa: CASNLPSNNEQFF; CDR3nt: TGTGCCAGCAATCTTCCTAGTAACAATGAGCAGTTCTTC
j_gene: TRBJ2-1; abundance: .; v_gene: TRBV5-8; d_gene: .; CDR3aa: CASSLFEGPNYNEQFF; CDR3nt: TGTGCCAGCAGCTTGTTCGAAGGGCCCAACTACAATGAGCAGTTCTTC
j_gene: TRBJ2-2; abundance: .; v_gene: TRBV7-8; d_gene: .; CDR3aa: CASSLLGNANTGELFF; CDR3nt: TGTGCCAGCAGCTTATTAGGGAATGCCAACACCGGGGAGCTGTTTTTT
j_gene: TRBJ2-7; abundance: .; v_gene: TRBV2; d_gene: TRBD1; CDR3aa: CASNEGTGPYEQYF; CDR3nt: TGTGCCAGCAATGAAGGGACAGGGCCCTACGAGCAGTACTTC
j_gene: TRBJ1-5; abundance: few; v_gene: TRBV27; d_gene: .; CDR3aa: CASSLFLGQPQHF; CDR3nt: TGTGCCAGCAGTTTATTTTTGGGTCAGCCCCAGCATTTT